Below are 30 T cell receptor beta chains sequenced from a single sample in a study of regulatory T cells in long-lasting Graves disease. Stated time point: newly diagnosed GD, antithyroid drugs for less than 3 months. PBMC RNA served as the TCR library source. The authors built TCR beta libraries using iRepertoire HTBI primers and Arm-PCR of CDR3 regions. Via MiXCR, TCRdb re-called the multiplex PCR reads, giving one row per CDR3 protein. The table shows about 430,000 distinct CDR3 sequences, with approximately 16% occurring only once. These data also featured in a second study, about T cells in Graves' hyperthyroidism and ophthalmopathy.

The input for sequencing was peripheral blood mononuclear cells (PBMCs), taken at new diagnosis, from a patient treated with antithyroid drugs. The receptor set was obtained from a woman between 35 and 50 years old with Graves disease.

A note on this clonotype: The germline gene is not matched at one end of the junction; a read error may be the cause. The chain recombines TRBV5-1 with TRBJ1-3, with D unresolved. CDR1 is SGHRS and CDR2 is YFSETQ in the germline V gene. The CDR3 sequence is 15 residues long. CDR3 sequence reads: CASSIGLSSGNTMYF. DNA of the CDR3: TGCGCCAGCAGCATTGGACTGAGCTCTGGAAACACCATGTATTTT.

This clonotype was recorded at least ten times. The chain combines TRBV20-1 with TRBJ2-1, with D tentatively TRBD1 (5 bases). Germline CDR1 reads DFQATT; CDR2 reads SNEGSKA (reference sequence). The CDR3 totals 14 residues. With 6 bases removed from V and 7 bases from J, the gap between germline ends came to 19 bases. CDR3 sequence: CSAKSLGQLNEQFF. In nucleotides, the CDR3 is TGCAGTGCCAAAAGCCTGGGGCAGCTGAATGAGCAGTTCTTC.

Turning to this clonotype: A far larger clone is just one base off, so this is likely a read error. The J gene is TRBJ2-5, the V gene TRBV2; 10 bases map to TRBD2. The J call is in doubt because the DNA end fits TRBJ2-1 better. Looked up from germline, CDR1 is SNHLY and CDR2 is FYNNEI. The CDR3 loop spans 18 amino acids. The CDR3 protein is CASSEATMRAGGRNEQFF. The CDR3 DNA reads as TGTGCCAGCAGTGAAGCCACAATGCGAGCGGGAGGGAGGAATGAGCAGTTCTTC.

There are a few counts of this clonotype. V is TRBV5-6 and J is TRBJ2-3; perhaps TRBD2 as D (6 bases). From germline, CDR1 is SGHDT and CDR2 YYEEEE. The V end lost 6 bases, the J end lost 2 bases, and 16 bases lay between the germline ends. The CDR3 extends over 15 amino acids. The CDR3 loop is CASNRLASLTDTQYF. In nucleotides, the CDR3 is TGTGCCAGCAATCGTCTAGCGTCGCTCACAGATACGCAGTATTTT.

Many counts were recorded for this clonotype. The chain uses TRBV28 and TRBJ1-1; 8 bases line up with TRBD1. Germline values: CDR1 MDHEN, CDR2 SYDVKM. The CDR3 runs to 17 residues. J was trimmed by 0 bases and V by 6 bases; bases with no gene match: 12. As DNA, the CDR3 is TGTGCCAGCAGCCTCGGGGGGACAGGACTCATGAACACTGAAGCTTTCTTT. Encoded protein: CASSLGGTGLMNTEAFF.

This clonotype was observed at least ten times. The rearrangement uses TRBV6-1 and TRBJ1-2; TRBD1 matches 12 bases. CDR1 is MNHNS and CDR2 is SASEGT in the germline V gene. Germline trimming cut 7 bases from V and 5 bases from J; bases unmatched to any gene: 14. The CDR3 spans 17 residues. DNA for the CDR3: TGTGCCAGCACCCTGAACCGACCGGGACAGGGGGCGTATGGCTACACCTTC. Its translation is CASTLNRPGQGAYGYTF.

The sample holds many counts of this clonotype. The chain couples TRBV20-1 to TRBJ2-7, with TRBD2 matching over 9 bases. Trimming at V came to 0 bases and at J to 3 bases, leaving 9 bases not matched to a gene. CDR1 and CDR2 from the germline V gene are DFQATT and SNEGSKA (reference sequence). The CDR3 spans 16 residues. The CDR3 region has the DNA TGCAGTGCTAGAGATAGTACGACTAGCGGAATCTACGAGCAGTACTTC. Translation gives CSARDSTTSGIYEQYF.

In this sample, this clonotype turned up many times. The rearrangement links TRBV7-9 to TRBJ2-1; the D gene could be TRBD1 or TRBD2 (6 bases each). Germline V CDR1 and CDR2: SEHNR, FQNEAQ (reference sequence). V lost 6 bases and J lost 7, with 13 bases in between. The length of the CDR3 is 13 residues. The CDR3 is CASREGQGNEQFF. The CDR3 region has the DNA TGTGCCAGCAGGGAGGGCCAGGGGAATGAGCAGTTCTTC.

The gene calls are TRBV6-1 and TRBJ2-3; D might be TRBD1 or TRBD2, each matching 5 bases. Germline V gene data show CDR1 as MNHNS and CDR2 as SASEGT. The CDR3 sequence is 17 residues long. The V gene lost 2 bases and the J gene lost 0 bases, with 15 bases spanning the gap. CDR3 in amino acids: CASSEISGAASTDTQYF. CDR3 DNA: TGTGCCAGCAGTGAAATTTCCGGGGCTGCTAGCACAGATACGCAGTATTTT.

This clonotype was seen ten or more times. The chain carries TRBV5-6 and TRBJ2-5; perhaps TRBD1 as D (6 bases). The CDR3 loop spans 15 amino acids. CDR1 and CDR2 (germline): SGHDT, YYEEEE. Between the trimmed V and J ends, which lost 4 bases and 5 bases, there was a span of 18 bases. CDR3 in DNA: TGTGCCAGCAGCGCCAACAGGGCCCAAGAGGAGACCCAGTACTTC. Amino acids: CASSANRAQEETQYF.

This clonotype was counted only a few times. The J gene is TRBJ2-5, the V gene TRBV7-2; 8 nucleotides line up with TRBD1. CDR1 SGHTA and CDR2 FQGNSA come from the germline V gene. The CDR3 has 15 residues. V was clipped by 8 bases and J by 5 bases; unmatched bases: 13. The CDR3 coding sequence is TGTGCCAGCCCCCTCCGGACAGGGTTTCCGGAGACCCAGTACTTC. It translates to CASPLRTGFPETQYF. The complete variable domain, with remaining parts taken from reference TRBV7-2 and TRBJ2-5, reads GAGVSQSPSNKVTEKGKDVELRCDPISGHTALYWYRQSLGQGLEFLIYFQGNSAPDKSGLPSDRFSAERTGGSVSTLTIQRTQQEDSAVYLCASPLRTGFPETQYFGPGTRLLVL.

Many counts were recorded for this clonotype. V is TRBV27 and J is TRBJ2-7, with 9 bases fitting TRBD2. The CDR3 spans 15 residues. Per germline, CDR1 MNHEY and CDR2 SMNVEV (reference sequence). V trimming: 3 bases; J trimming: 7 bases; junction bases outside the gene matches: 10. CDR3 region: CASSFFASGAWEQYF. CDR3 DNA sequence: TGTGCCAGCAGTTTTTTCGCTAGCGGGGCGTGGGAGCAGTACTTC.

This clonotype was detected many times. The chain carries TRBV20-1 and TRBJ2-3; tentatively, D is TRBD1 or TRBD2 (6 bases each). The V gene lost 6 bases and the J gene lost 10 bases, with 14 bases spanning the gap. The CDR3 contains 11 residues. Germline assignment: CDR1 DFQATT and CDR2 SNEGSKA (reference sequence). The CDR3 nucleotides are TGCAGTGCCACCGAGAGGGGGGCGCAGTATTTT. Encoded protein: CSATERGAQYF.

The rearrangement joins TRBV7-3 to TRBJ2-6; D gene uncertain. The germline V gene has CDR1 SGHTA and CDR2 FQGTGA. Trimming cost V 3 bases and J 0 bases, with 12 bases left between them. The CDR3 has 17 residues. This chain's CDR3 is CASSFLRTRSGANVLTF. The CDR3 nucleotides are TGTGCCAGCAGCTTTCTCAGGACCCGCTCTGGGGCCAACGTCCTGACTTTC.

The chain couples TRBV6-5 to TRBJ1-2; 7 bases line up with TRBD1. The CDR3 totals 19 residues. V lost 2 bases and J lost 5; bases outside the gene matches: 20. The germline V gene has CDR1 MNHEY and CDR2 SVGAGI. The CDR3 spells CASSYVERMRRDREYGYTF. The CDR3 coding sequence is TGTGCCAGCAGTTACGTCGAACGAATGAGACGCGACAGGGAATATGGCTACACCTTC.

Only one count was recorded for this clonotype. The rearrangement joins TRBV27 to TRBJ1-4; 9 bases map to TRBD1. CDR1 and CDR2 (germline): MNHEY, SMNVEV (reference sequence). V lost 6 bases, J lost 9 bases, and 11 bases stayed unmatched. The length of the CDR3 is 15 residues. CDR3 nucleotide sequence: TGTGCCAGCAGAACGTACAGGGGGCGCATCCAAAAACTGTTTTTT. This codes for CASRTYRGRIQKLFF.

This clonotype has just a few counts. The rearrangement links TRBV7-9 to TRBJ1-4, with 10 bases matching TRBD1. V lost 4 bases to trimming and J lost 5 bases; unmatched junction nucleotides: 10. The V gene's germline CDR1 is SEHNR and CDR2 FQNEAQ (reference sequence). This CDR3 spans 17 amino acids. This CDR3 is CASSSSGTGARNEKLFF. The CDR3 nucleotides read TGTGCCAGCAGCTCCTCCGGGACAGGGGCAAGGAATGAAAAACTGTTTTTT. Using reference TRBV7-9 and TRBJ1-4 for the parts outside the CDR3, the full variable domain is DTGVSQNPRHKITKRGQNVTFRCDPISEHNRLYWYRQTLGQGPEFLTYFQNEAQLEKSRLLSDRFSAERPKGSFSTLEIQRTEQGDSAMYLCASSSSGTGARNEKLFFGSGTQLSVL.

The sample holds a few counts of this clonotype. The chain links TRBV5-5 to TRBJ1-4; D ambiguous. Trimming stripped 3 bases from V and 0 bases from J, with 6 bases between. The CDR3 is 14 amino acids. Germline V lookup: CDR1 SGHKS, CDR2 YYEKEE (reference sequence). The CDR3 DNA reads TGTGCCAGCAGCTCGTTATCAACTAATGAAAAACTGTTTTTT. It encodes CASSSLSTNEKLFF.

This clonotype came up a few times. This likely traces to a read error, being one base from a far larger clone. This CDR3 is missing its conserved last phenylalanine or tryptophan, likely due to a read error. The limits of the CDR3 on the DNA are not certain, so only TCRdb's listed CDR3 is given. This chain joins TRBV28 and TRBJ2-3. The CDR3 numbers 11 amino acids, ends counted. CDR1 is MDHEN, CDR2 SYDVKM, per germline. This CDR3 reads CASSLVETQYL.

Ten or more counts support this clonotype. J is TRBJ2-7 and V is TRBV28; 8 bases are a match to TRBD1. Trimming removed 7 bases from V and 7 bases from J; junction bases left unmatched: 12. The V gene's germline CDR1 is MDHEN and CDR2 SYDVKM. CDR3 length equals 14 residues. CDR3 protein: CASTRTGRLFEQYF. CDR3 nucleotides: TGTGCCAGCACCAGGACAGGGCGCCTTTTTGAGCAGTACTTC.

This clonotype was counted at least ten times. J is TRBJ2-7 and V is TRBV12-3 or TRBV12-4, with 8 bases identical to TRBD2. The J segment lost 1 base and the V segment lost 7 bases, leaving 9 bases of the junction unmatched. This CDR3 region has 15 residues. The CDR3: CASTSLAEFSYEQYF. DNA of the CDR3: TGTGCCAGCACCTCACTAGCGGAGTTTTCCTACGAGCAGTACTTC.

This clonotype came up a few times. The CDR3 DNA reads as TGCAGCGTTAAGCGTGGCTCCTACGAGCAGTACTTC. Its translation: CSVKRGSYEQYF. The chain couples TRBV29-1 to TRBJ2-7; no definite D call. Trimming stripped 5 bases from V and 0 bases from J, with 8 bases between. CDR3 length: 12 residues. The germline V gene has CDR1 SQVTM and CDR2 ANQGSEA.

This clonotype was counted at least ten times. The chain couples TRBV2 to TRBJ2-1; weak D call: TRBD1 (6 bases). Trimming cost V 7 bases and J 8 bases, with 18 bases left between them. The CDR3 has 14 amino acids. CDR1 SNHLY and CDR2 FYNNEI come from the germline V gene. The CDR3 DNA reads TGTGCCAGCAACCGACAGGAGTTTCAGGATGAGCAGTTCTTC. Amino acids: CASNRQEFQDEQFF.

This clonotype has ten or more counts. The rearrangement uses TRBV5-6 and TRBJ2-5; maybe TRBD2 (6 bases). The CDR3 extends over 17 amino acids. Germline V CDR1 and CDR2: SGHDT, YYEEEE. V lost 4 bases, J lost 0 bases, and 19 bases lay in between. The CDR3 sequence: CASSLLGGEEYQETQYF. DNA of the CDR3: TGTGCCAGCAGCCTTTTGGGGGGTGAAGAGTACCAAGAGACCCAGTACTTC.

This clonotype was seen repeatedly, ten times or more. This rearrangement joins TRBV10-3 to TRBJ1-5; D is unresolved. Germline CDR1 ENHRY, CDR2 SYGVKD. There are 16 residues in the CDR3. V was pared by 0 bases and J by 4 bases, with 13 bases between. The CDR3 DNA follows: TGTGCCATCAGTGAGTCTTTTGTCGGGCTAAATCAGCCCCAGCATTTT. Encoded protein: CAISESFVGLNQPQHF.

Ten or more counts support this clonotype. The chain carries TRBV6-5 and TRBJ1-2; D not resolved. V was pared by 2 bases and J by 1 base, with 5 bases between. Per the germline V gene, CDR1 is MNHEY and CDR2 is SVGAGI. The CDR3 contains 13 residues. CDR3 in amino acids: CASSYRVNYGYTF. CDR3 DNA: TGTGCCAGCAGTTACAGGGTTAACTATGGCTACACCTTC.

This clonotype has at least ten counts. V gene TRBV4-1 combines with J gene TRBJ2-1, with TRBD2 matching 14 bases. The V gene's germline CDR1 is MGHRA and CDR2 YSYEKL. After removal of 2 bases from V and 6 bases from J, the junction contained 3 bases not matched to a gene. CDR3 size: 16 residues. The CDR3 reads CASSQPGLAGVNEQFF. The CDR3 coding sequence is TGCGCCAGCAGCCAACCGGGACTAGCGGGAGTCAATGAGCAGTTCTTC.

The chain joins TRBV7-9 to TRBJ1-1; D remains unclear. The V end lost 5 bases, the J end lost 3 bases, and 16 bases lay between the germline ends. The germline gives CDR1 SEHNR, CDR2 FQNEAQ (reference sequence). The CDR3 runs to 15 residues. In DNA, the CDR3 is TGTGCCAGCAGCCCGCCTGGGCGGGTAGACACTGAAGCTTTCTTT. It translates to CASSPPGRVDTEAFF. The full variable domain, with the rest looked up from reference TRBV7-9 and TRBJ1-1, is DTGVSQNPRHKITKRGQNVTFRCDPISEHNRLYWYRQTLGQGPEFLTYFQNEAQLEKSRLLSDRFSAERPKGSFSTLEIQRTEQGDSAMYLCASSPPGRVDTEAFFGQGTRLTVV.

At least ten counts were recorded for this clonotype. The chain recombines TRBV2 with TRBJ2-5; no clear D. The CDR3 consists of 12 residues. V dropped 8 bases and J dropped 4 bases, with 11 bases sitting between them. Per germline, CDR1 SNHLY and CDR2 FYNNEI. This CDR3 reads CASFPSGETQYF. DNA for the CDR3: TGTGCCAGCTTCCCTTCGGGAGAGACCCAGTACTTC.

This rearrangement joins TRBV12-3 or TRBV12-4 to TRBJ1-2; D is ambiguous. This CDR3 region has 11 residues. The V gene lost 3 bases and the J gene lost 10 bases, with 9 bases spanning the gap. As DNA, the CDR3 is TGTGCCAGCAGTTTGGGAGAGGCCTACACCTTC. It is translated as CASSLGEAYTF.